This T cell receptor (beta chain) was retrieved from a study of tumor-infiltrating lymphocytes in oesophageal squamous cell carcinoma. This clonotype was observed a handful of times. TCRdb re-derived calls from the PCR reads in MiXCR, one entry per CDR3 protein. The data contain roughly 21,000 distinct CDR3 sequences, more than 35% of them singletons. Trimming cost V 5 bases and J 2 bases, with 8 bases left between them. Germline V gene data show CDR1 as KGHDR and CDR2 as SFDVKD. The CDR3 spans 13 residues. The specimen was esophageal tumor tissue. This chain links TRBV24-1 with TRBJ1-2; a weak D match, TRBD1 (6 bases). The TCR comes from a male donor with esophageal squamous cell carcinoma. The CDR3: CATSVDRNYGYTF. The DNA for the CDR3 is TGTGCCACCAGTGTTGACAGGAACTATGGCTACACCTTC.